A selection of T cell receptor beta chains follows, all from one sample in a study of beta chain features in type 1 diabetes. The method was immunoSEQ multiplex PCR; TCRdb's version includes in-frame clones alone and lacks a portion of them. The sample consists of 430,000 or so clones, about an eighth of them appearing once. Sample: naive CD4+ T cells from blood. These receptors originate from a woman between 18 and 29 years old in good health. CDR3s include the opening cysteine and the closing phenylalanine or tryptophan. The D gene is left open where the match is weak. Only some rows state a clone size, as once, few, many or a class for expanded clones.

V: TRBV7-2
J: TRBJ1-5
D: -
size: few
CDR3: CASSLVGGEPQHF
DNA: TGTGCCAGCAGCTTAGTTGGTGGGGAGCCCCAGCATTTT

V: TRBV19
J: TRBJ2-3
D: TRBD2
size: few
CDR3: CASSPRTSGSADTQYF
DNA: TGTGCCAGTAGTCCACGGACTAGCGGGAGTGCAGATACGCAGTATTTT

V: TRBV5-1
J: TRBJ1-5
D: -
size: few
CDR3: CASSLDAGAPGQPQHF
DNA: TGCGCCAGCAGCTTGGACGCGGGGGCGCCGGGGCAGCCCCAGCATTTT

V: TRBV28
J: TRBJ2-1
D: -
size: -
CDR3: CASSPQERYNEQFF
DNA: TGTGCCAGCAGTCCCCAAGAGCGCTACAATGAGCAGTTCTTC

V: TRBV29-1
J: TRBJ2-1
D: TRBD1
size: few
CDR3: CSVYKQGASSYNEQFF
DNA: TGCAGCGTTTACAAACAGGGGGCGAGCTCCTACAATGAGCAGTTCTTC

V: TRBV6-6
J: TRBJ1-2
D: TRBD1
size: -
CDR3: CASSYLDRNYGYTF
DNA: TGTGCCAGCAGTTACCTGGACAGGAACTATGGCTACACCTTC

V: TRBV7-9
J: TRBJ1-1
D: -
size: few
CDR3: CASGGTGNTEAFF
DNA: TGTGCCAGCGGCGGGACGGGTAACACTGAAGCTTTCTTT

V: TRBV18
J: TRBJ1-6
D: TRBD1
size: -
CDR3: CASSPNRGNSPLHF
DNA: TGTGCCAGCTCACCGAACAGGGGCAATTCACCCCTCCACTTT

V: TRBV10-2
J: TRBJ2-7
D: -
size: -
CDR3: CASRDGRAYEQYF
DNA: TGCGCCAGCAGGGACGGTCGCGCCTACGAGCAGTACTTC

V: TRBV6-6
J: TRBJ2-5
D: TRBD1
size: -
CDR3: CASSLGQGGVETQYF
DNA: TGTGCCAGCAGTTTGGGACAGGGGGGTGTAGAGACCCAGTACTTC

V: TRBV6-6
J: TRBJ2-3
D: TRBD2
size: once
CDR3: CASSYGTSGQNTQYF
DNA: TGTGCCAGCAGTTACGGGACTAGCGGGCAAAATACGCAGTATTTT

V: TRBV16
J: TRBJ1-2
D: -
size: few
CDR3: CASSQSRSGYTF
DNA: TGTGCCAGCAGCCAATCCCGCAGTGGCTACACCTTC

V: TRBV30
J: TRBJ2-1
D: -
size: few
CDR3: CAGGGRDEQFF
DNA: TGTGCCGGAGGGGGGAGGGATGAGCAGTTCTTC

V: TRBV6-6
J: TRBJ1-1
D: -
size: -
CDR3: CASSYFVTEDTEAFF
DNA: TGTGCCAGCAGTTACTTTGTTACAGAGGACACTGAAGCTTTCTTT

V: TRBV9
J: TRBJ1-2
D: -
size: -
CDR3: CASSVAGVNYGYTF
DNA: TGTGCCAGCAGCGTAGCAGGGGTGAACTATGGCTACACCTTC

V: TRBV2
J: TRBJ1-4
D: TRBD1
size: few
CDR3: CASSTRQGEKLFF
DNA: TGTGCCAGCAGTACGAGACAGGGCGAAAAACTGTTTTTT

V: TRBV7-2
J: TRBJ2-3
D: TRBD1
size: -
CDR3: CASSPRQGMGTDTQYF
DNA: TGTGCCAGCAGCCCACGACAGGGGATGGGCACAGATACGCAGTATTTT

V: TRBV7-2
J: TRBJ1-1
D: -
size: few
CDR3: CASSRTDEAFF
DNA: TGTGCCAGCTCAAGGACAGATGAAGCTTTCTTT

V: TRBV4-3
J: TRBJ2-7
D: -
size: few
CDR3: CASSQDHRDTYEQYF
DNA: TGCGCCAGCAGCCAAGATCACAGGGATACCTACGAGCAGTACTTC

V: TRBV6-6
J: TRBJ2-1
D: TRBD2
size: -
CDR3: CASSLGLVAYNEQFF
DNA: TGTGCCAGCAGCCTCGGACTAGTAGCCTACAATGAGCAGTTCTTC

V: TRBV29-1
J: TRBJ1-1
D: -
size: few
CDR3: CSVRGGRTEAFF
DNA: TGCAGCGTCCGGGGGGGTCGGACTGAAGCTTTCTTT

V: TRBV11-1
J: TRBJ2-1
D: TRBD2
size: few
CDR3: CASSPRTSGIEQFF
DNA: TGTGCCAGCAGCCCGAGGACTAGCGGGATCGAGCAGTTCTTC

V: TRBV19
J: TRBJ2-5
D: -
size: few
CDR3: CASKGTLETQYF
DNA: TGTGCCAGCAAAGGCACCCTGGAGACCCAGTACTTC

V: TRBV21-1
J: TRBJ2-5
D: -
size: -
CDR3: CASSQERFGVKGETQYF
DNA: TGTGCCAGCAGCCAAGAAAGGTTCGGTGTCAAGGGGGAGACCCAGTACTTC

V: TRBV18
J: TRBJ2-7
D: -
size: few
CDR3: CASSPASRVVNEQYF
DNA: TGTGCCAGCTCACCGGCTTCCAGGGTTGTGAACGAGCAGTACTTC

V: TRBV11-2
J: TRBJ2-1
D: TRBD2
size: -
CDR3: CASSLALTSGRDNEQFF
DNA: TGTGCCAGCAGCTTAGCCCTGACTAGCGGGCGTGACAATGAGCAGTTCTTC

V: TRBV7-9
J: TRBJ2-2
D: TRBD2
size: few
CDR3: CASETSGRTGELFF
DNA: TGTGCCAGCGAGACTAGCGGGAGAACCGGGGAGCTGTTTTTT

V: TRBV9
J: TRBJ2-3
D: TRBD2
size: -
CDR3: CASSVELAIDTQYF
DNA: TGTGCCAGCAGCGTAGAACTAGCGATAGATACGCAGTATTTT

V: TRBV7-9
J: TRBJ1-1
D: -
size: -
CDR3: CASSYLGGMNTEAFF
DNA: TGTGCCAGCAGCTACCTGGGTGGGATGAACACTGAAGCTTTCTTT

V: TRBV9
J: TRBJ2-3
D: -
size: few
CDR3: CASSALASTDTQYF
DNA: TGTGCCAGCAGCGCGCTGGCTAGCACAGATACGCAGTATTTT

V: TRBV28
J: TRBJ1-6
D: -
size: -
CDR3: CASSDLRSLHF
DNA: TGTGCCAGCAGTGATCTACGTTCCCTCCACTTT

V: TRBV30
J: TRBJ2-4
D: -
size: few
CDR3: CAWSSHRSNKNIQYF
DNA: TGTGCCTGGAGTTCCCATAGGTCAAACAAAAACATTCAGTACTTC

V: TRBV28
J: TRBJ2-7
D: TRBD2
size: -
CDR3: CASRLAGSYEQYF
DNA: TGTGCCAGCAGACTAGCGGGTTCCTACGAGCAGTACTTC

V: TRBV18
J: TRBJ2-3
D: -
size: few
CDR3: CASSPTSSYTDTQYF
DNA: TGTGCCAGCTCACCAACTAGTTCCTACACAGATACGCAGTATTTT

V: TRBV5-8
J: TRBJ1-2
D: -
size: -
CDR3: CASSLAPGYGYTF
DNA: TGTGCCAGCAGCTTGGCCCCGGGGTATGGCTACACCTTC

V: TRBV29-1
J: TRBJ2-5
D: -
size: few
CDR3: CSVEEQTQETQYF
DNA: TGCAGCGTTGAGGAACAGACACAAGAGACCCAGTACTTC

V: TRBV7-8
J: TRBJ2-1
D: -
size: few
CDR3: CASSDYPKREVWLINEQFF
DNA: TGTGCCAGCAGCGATTACCCAAAGAGGGAGGTTTGGTTGATAAATGAGCAGTTCTTC

V: TRBV9
J: TRBJ2-5
D: TRBD2
size: -
CDR3: CASSVPGREETQYF
DNA: TGTGCCAGCAGCGTCCCTGGGAGGGAAGAGACCCAGTACTTC

V: TRBV7-8
J: TRBJ2-1
D: TRBD2
size: -
CDR3: CASSSGTSGYNEQFF
DNA: TGTGCCAGCAGCTCCGGGACTAGCGGCTACAATGAGCAGTTCTTC

V: TRBV7-2
J: TRBJ1-2
D: TRBD1
size: -
CDR3: CASSDTRDSIYGYTF
DNA: TGTGCCAGCAGTGATACAAGGGACAGCATCTATGGCTACACCTTC

V: TRBV28
J: TRBJ2-1
D: TRBD1
size: few
CDR3: CASRDSSYNEQFF
DNA: TGTGCCAGCCGGGACAGTTCCTACAATGAGCAGTTCTTC

V: TRBV5-1
J: TRBJ2-1
D: -
size: -
CDR3: CASSLRQADYNEQFF
DNA: TGCGCCAGCAGCCTTCGACAGGCCGACTACAATGAGCAGTTCTTC

V: TRBV7-9
J: TRBJ2-3
D: TRBD1
size: few
CDR3: CASSLRQGGTDTQYF
DNA: TGTGCCAGCAGCTTAAGGCAGGGGGGCACAGATACGCAGTATTTT

V: TRBV19
J: TRBJ2-3
D: -
size: -
CDR3: CASSVSTDTQYF
DNA: TGTGCCAGTAGTGTGAGCACAGATACGCAGTATTTT

V: TRBV27
J: TRBJ1-4
D: -
size: -
CDR3: CASSSHSFQDVFF
DNA: TGTGCCAGCAGTTCCCACTCTTTCCAGGACGTGTTTTTT

V: TRBV4-1
J: TRBJ2-5
D: TRBD2
size: -
CDR3: CASSQGKSGGFQETQYF
DNA: TGCGCCAGCAGCCAAGGGAAAAGCGGGGGGTTCCAAGAGACCCAGTACTTC

V: TRBV7-3
J: TRBJ2-1
D: -
size: few
CDR3: CASSLIGQVNNEQFF
DNA: TGTGCCAGCAGCTTAATCGGCCAGGTTAACAATGAGCAGTTCTTC

V: TRBV29-1
J: TRBJ2-5
D: TRBD2
size: -
CDR3: CSVVRLAQETQYF
DNA: TGCAGCGTTGTGAGACTAGCTCAAGAGACCCAGTACTTC

V: TRBV6-5
J: TRBJ1-1
D: -
size: few
CDR3: CASRIQGGAGTEAFF
DNA: TGTGCCAGCAGAATACAGGGAGGAGCGGGCACTGAAGCTTTCTTT